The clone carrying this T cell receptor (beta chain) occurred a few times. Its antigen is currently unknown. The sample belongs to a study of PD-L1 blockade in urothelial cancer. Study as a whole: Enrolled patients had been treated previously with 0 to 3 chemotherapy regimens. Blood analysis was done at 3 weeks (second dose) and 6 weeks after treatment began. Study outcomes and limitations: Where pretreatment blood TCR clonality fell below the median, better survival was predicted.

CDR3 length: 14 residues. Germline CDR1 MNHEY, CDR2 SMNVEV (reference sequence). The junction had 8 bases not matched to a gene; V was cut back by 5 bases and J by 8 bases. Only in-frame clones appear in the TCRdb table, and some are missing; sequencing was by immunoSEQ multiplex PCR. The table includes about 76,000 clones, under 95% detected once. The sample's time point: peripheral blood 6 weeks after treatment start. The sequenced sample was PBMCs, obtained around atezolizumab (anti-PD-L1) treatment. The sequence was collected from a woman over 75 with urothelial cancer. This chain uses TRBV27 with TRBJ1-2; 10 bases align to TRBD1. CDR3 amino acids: CASSTTGGARGYTF. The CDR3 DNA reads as TGTGCCAGCAGTACGACAGGGGGCGCCCGGGGCTACACCTTC.